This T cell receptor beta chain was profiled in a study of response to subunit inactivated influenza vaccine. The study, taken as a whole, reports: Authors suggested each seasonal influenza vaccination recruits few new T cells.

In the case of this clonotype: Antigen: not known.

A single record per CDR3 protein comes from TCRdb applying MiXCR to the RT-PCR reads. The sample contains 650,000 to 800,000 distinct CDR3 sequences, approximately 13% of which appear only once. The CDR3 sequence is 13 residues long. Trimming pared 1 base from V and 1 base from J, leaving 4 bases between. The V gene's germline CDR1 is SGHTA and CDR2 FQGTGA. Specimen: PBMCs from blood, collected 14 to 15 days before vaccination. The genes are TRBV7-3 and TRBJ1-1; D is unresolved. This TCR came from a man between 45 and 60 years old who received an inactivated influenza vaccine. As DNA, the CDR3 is TGTGCCAGCAGCTTAATGGCGAACACTGAAGCTTTCTTT. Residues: CASSLMANTEAFF. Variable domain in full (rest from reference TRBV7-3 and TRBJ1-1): GAGVSQTPSNKVTEKGKYVELRCDPISGHTALYWYRQSLGQGPEFLIYFQGTGAADDSGLPNDRFFAVRPEGSVSTLKIQRTERGDSAVYLCASSLMANTEAFFGQGTRLTVV.